Below are 9 T cell receptor beta chains sequenced from a single sample in a study of beta chain features in type 1 diabetes (dated by TCRdb to the late 2010s). Points the paper makes about the study in general: Type 1 diabetes patients showed a moderate but significant shortening of TCRB CDR3 length in all four CD4+ subsets.

For these TCRs, the target antigens are not known. The library was made by the immunoSEQ multiplex PCR assay. The entire amount of isolated RNA was reverse transcribed using the High Capacity cDNA Reverse Transcription Kit, so the sequenced TCRB transcripts were expressed ones. TCRdb took this table from immuneACCESS and kept in-frame rearrangements with V and J called. Such tables lack part of the clones; where checked against another copy, unresolved V genes explain under half of the gap, and the rest is unexplained. The sample yields 300,000 to 350,000 clones; 9.3% were counted once. The ten biggest clones cover over 0.95% of the sample. The specimen sequenced was central memory CD4+ T cells from blood. These receptors came from a man aged 30-40 years with type 1 diabetes.

The CDR3 loop is CASSLDVGEQYF. For the CDR3, the DNA is TGTGCCAGCAGCTTAGATGTGGGGGAGCAGTACTTC. The rearrangement uses TRBV7-2 and TRBJ2-7; the D is unclear. The CDR3 is 12 residues long. The germline V gene has CDR1 SGHTA and CDR2 FQGNSA. The V gene lost 1 base and the J gene lost 7 bases, with 8 bases spanning the gap.

In its sample, this clone was seen a few times. V and J are TRBV29-1 and TRBJ2-3; D gene uncertain. CDR3 length: 11 residues. Per the germline V gene, CDR1 is SQVTM and CDR2 is ANQGSEA. V was clipped by 8 bases and J by 0 bases, with 6 bases between them. CDR3 sequence reads: CSSESTDTQYF. DNA of the CDR3: TGCAGCTCCGAGAGCACAGATACGCAGTATTTT.

This clone was counted only a few times. The J gene is TRBJ1-1, the V gene TRBV20-1; tentatively, D is TRBD1 (5 bases). CDR1 and CDR2 (germline): DFQATT, SNEGSKA (reference sequence). The CDR3 consists of 11 residues. The V and J ends lost 5 bases and 12 bases respectively, with 16 bases between them. The CDR3 reads CSAGANRGTFF. The CDR3 DNA reads TGCAGTGCTGGGGCAAACCGGGGCACTTTCTTT.

A few counts support this clone. The chain carries TRBV10-1 and TRBJ2-3; 14 nucleotides match TRBD2. From germline, CDR1 is WNHNN and CDR2 SYGVQD (reference sequence). Trimming took 6 bases from V and 7 from J; bases not matched to a gene: 6. This CDR3 region has 15 residues. In DNA form, the CDR3 reads TGCGCCAGCAGCTCAGGGACTAGCGGGGGAAATACGCAGTATTTT. It translates to CASSSGTSGGNTQYF.

CDR3: CASSYSRGIGTEAFF. The CDR3, as DNA: TGTGCCAGCAGTTACTCTAGGGGGATAGGCACTGAAGCTTTCTTT. The gene calls are TRBV6-5 and TRBJ1-1, with D perhaps matching TRBD1 (6 bases). Trimming took 0 bases from V and 4 from J, leaving 12 bases between them. Germline-derived CDR1 and CDR2 are MNHEY and SVGAGI. CDR3 size: 15 residues.

This clone was detected ten times or more. The V gene is TRBV7-9, the J gene TRBJ2-2; TRBD2 might be the D (5 bases). This CDR3 is built from 15 residues. V dropped 1 base and J dropped 4 bases, with 10 bases sitting between them. Germline CDR1 SEHNR, CDR2 FQNEAQ (reference sequence). The CDR3 sequence is CASSLGGLSTGELFF. In nucleotides, the CDR3 is TGTGCCAGCAGCTTAGGCGGGCTCAGCACCGGGGAGCTGTTTTTT. Together with reference TRBV7-9 and TRBJ2-2, the CDR3 gives the full variable domain: DTGVSQNPRHKITKRGQNVTFRCDPISEHNRLYWYRQTLGQGPEFLTYFQNEAQLEKSRLLSDRFSAERPKGSFSTLEIQRTEQGDSAMYLCASSLGGLSTGELFFGEGSRLTVL.

In this sample, this clone turned up many times. This chain links TRBV7-2 with TRBJ2-5, with 11 positions matching TRBD2. The V gene end was trimmed by 5 bases and the J gene end by 5 bases; junction bases not matched to a gene: 7. The length of the CDR3 is 15 residues. CDR1 is SGHTA and CDR2 is FQGNSA in the germline V gene. CDR3 region: CASSGSGGAWETQYF. CDR3 sequence (DNA): TGTGCCAGCAGCGGTAGCGGGGGGGCCTGGGAGACCCAGTACTTC. Full variable domain (outside the CDR3, taken from reference TRBV7-2 and TRBJ2-5): GAGVSQSPSNKVTEKGKDVELRCDPISGHTALYWYRQSLGQGLEFLIYFQGNSAPDKSGLPSDRFSAERTGGSVSTLTIQRTQQEDSAVYLCASSGSGGAWETQYFGPGTRLLVL.

A word on this clone: Mismatch with germline at one junction end may stem from a read error. The chain employs TRBV7-7 and TRBJ2-7; possibly TRBD1 for D (6 bases). Germline V lookup: CDR1 SSHAT, CDR2 FNYEAQ (reference sequence). This CDR3 contains 14 residues. In DNA form, the CDR3 reads TGTGCTAGCAGCCCGGACAGATCCTCCTACGAGCAGTACTTC. Its protein product is CASSPDRSSYEQYF.

J is TRBJ1-1 and V is TRBV4-3; D not certain. The CDR3 runs 14 residues. With 4 bases removed from V and 8 bases from J, the gap between germline ends came to 17 bases. The V gene's germline CDR1 is LGHNA and CDR2 YSLEER. CDR3 in amino acids: CASSPSGTAGEAFF. CDR3 DNA: TGCGCCAGCAGCCCCTCGGGTACGGCGGGAGAAGCTTTCTTT.